Below, 7 T cell receptor beta chains from the same sample are listed, as sequenced in a study of T cell changes during pregnancy in multiple sclerosis. Some clones are missing from TCRdb's copy, which holds only in-frame ones; the method was immunoSEQ multiplex PCR. The sample includes 47,000 or so clones, around 87% of them seen just once. This specimen was peripheral blood, taken after pregnancy. The receptors here all came from a female donor in good health, enrolled as a control in a pregnancy study.

V gene TRBV2 combines with J gene TRBJ2-3, with a weak D call TRBD2 (6 bases). Germline lookup yields CDR1 SNHLY and CDR2 FYNNEI. CDR3 length: 17 residues. Trimming removed 3 bases at V and 3 bases at J, with 19 bases between. The DNA of the CDR3 is TGTGCCAGCAGTGAGTGGGACTTTAGGGGTAAAACAGATACGCAGTATTTT. Translation gives CASSEWDFRGKTDTQYF.

V and J are TRBV6-5 and TRBJ1-2; 7 bases fit TRBD1. The CDR3 covers 15 residues. Germline-derived CDR1 and CDR2 are MNHEY and SVGAGI. J gave up 3 bases and V 4 bases, and 8 bases lay outside the gene matches. CDR3 region: CASSFRTGGDYGYTF. For the CDR3, the DNA is TGTGCCAGCAGTTTTCGGACAGGCGGTGACTATGGCTACACCTTC.

J is TRBJ1-6 and V is TRBV7-7, with 8 nucleotides matching TRBD1. CDR1 and CDR2 from the germline V gene are SSHAT and FNYEAQ (reference sequence). V was pared by 5 bases and J by 9 bases, with 9 bases of the junction left unmatched. The CDR3 totals 15 residues. This CDR3 reads CASSASQGAGSPLHF. The DNA for the CDR3 is TGTGCCAGCAGCGCATCCCAGGGGGCCGGTTCACCCCTCCACTTT.

The chain has TRBV5-6 and TRBJ1-5; a weak D match, TRBD1 (5 bases). This CDR3 contains 15 residues. The germline V gene encodes CDR1 SGHDT and CDR2 YYEEEE. Trimming pared 2 bases from V and 7 bases from J, leaving 16 bases between. The CDR3 DNA follows: TGTGCCAGCAGCTTAATGGGACGGGAGGGACAGCCCCAGCATTTT. Translation: CASSLMGREGQPQHF.

The chain joins TRBV2 to TRBJ2-1; weak D call: TRBD2 (5 bases). The V and J ends lost 1 base and 2 bases respectively, with 12 bases between them. Germline CDR1 SNHLY, CDR2 FYNNEI. The CDR3 totals 16 residues. In nucleotides, the CDR3 is TGTGCCAGCAGTGAAGGGGTGGGAGCGACCTACAATGAGCAGTTCTTC. It specifies CASSEGVGATYNEQFF.

This chain connects TRBV19 to TRBJ2-3; 7 bases are shared with TRBD2. V lost 3 bases, J lost 6 bases, and 15 bases stayed unmatched. CDR1 is LNHDA, CDR2 SQIVND, per germline (reference sequence). This CDR3 spans 17 amino acids. CDR3: CASSISSGADWGDTQYF. For the CDR3, the DNA is TGTGCCAGTAGTATTTCTAGCGGAGCCGACTGGGGGGATACGCAGTATTTT.

The V and J genes are TRBV6-6 and TRBJ1-2, with TRBD1 matching over 10 bases. V shed 7 bases and J 6 bases; nucleotides not matched to a gene: 8. CDR3 length: 14 residues. In germline, CDR1 is MNHNY, CDR2 SVGAGI (reference sequence). The CDR3 nucleotides read TGTGCCAGCACCTCATCCGGGACAGGGGATGGCTACACCTTC. This codes for CASTSSGTGDGYTF.